Listed below are T cell receptor beta chains from one sample, sequenced in a study of T-cell memory formation after mild COVID-19. In TCRdb, the 5' RACE reads were re-called with MiXCR into one record per CDR3 protein. The repertoire holds a few hundred thousand distinct CDR3 sequences, with approximately 19% as singletons. The sequencing sample was made of PBMCs or a T cell subset sorted from them (not recorded which). The receptors originated from a man younger than 30 who had mild COVID-19 (a few samples of this study predate the infection). Cell type and time point are not known. The CDR3 runs from the conserved cysteine through the conserved F or W. Each record gives: V gene, J gene, CDR3 protein.

TRBV11-2	TRBJ2-5	CASSLDQPGPQTQYF
TRBV6-6	TRBJ2-3	CASRGTGIEQYF
TRBV4-1	TRBJ2-6	CASSQQGAAGANVLTF
TRBV15	TRBJ2-1	CATSGNSGGSYNEQFF
TRBV4-3	TRBJ2-7	CASSQGNAYEQYF
TRBV10-3	TRBJ1-5	CAISESGGGQPQHF
TRBV5-5	TRBJ1-1	CASSRTGVSNAEAFF
TRBV7-2	TRBJ2-2	CASSTATGGWAGELFF
TRBV5-4	TRBJ1-3	CAVGGSLWGTIYF
TRBV4-3	TRBJ2-7	CASSQGTASYEQYF
TRBV11-2	TRBJ2-3	CASRSFGAGADTQYF
TRBV7-2	TRBJ2-3	CASSLDVGDTQYF
TRBV20-1	TRBJ2-7	CSARDTKNYEQYF
TRBV4-3	TRBJ2-2	CASSQVRIGELFF
TRBV3-1	TRBJ1-1	CASSLSDGSTEAFF
TRBV29-1	TRBJ2-3	CSVGLRTGETDTQYF
TRBV7-2	TRBJ2-2	CASILTPRGGELFF
TRBV29-1	TRBJ1-4	CSVEDWPGRGDGKLFF
TRBV18	TRBJ2-1	CASSPERSYNEQFF
TRBV5-1	TRBJ2-7	CASRPGPAGSSYEQYF
TRBV29-1	TRBJ1-1	CSLSPPESGTEAFF
TRBV6-2/TRBV6-3	TRBJ2-7	CAISYQGRPYEQYF
TRBV6-2/TRBV6-3	TRBJ2-5	CASRPTGTSGGPTQYF
TRBV5-1	TRBJ2-1	CASSLGWYNEQFF
TRBV6-5	TRBJ1-3	CASSYSQGAGNTIYF
TRBV18	TRBJ2-3	CASSLGTGDTDTQYF
TRBV12-3/TRBV12-4	TRBJ2-5	CASSSQEDETQYF
TRBV5-1	TRBJ1-3	CASHSGTAADTIYF
TRBV20-1	TRBJ2-1	CSGNGGSPYNEQFF
TRBV15	TRBJ2-3	CATSRDYVQSLGTDTQYF
TRBV12-3/TRBV12-4	TRBJ2-2	CASSRKVTGELFF
TRBV10-3	TRBJ2-2	CAISARAAGELFF
TRBV7-2	TRBJ2-1	CASSLLSGGTYNGQFF
TRBV11-2	TRBJ2-2	CASSPPDGELFF
TRBV2	TRBJ2-5	CARTSGEETQYF
TRBV18	TRBJ2-1	CASSPPSGMRGYEQFF
TRBV7-2	TRBJ2-1	CASSLLTEQFF
TRBV7-2	TRBJ2-5	CASSLMQGWKGETQYF
TRBV7-2	TRBJ1-1	CASSKGQWNTEAFF
TRBV7-2	TRBJ1-1	CASSFGTEGTEAFF
TRBV3-1	TRBJ1-6	CASSPLGQGISPLHF
TRBV6-2/TRBV6-3	TRBJ2-3	CASRRAASTDTQYF
TRBV6-2/TRBV6-3	TRBJ2-2	CASFFRHLANTGELFF
TRBV29-1	TRBJ2-3	CSVELGDDTQYF
TRBV11-2	TRBJ1-2	CASSLGDEGYTF
TRBV4-3	TRBJ1-2	CASSLTAQMHYGYTF
TRBV5-6	TRBJ1-1	CASSTWTGIYTEAFF
TRBV7-9	TRBJ1-1	CASSLSGRSAEAFF
TRBV11-2	TRBJ2-7	CASSLNAGGRGYEQYF
TRBV7-2	TRBJ2-1	CASSPQGSYNEQFF
TRBV11-1	TRBJ1-1	CASSAFRDLNTEAFF
TRBV27	TRBJ1-5	CASSFMAGRGQPQHF
TRBV5-1	TRBJ1-1	CASSSGDTDTEAFF
TRBV6-2/TRBV6-3	TRBJ2-4	CASSYSRTSAKNIQYF
TRBV20-1	TRBJ1-2	CSARPGQGVVGGYTF
TRBV20-1	TRBJ2-3	CSAAQGLAGGGTQYF
TRBV9	TRBJ2-3	CASSVGGTGVTDTQYF